The 24 T cell receptor beta chains below were found in one sample sequenced in a study of molecular identifiers for immune sequencing clone quantification (dated by TCRdb to 2016 to 2018). Library creation used PCR. Sequencing was carried out with an Illumina HiSeq 4000. TCRdb's own reprocessing of the public reads used fastp at Q25 and MiXCR and kept productive beta chains. Each record represents a unique CDR3 protein, reported with the most common genes and DNA among its rows. This sample gives some 650,000 distinct CDR3 sequences in total; just under 20% of them show up just once. Around 0.86% of the sample rests with the top ten. Specimen: naive CD8+ T cells from blood, with Jurkat cell RNA spiked in. Reading the label with the study, this specimen's cell subset or site is: FACS-sorted CD8+CD4-CCR7+CD45RA+ naive T cells. All receptors come from a human donor in good health. Some libraries in this study had Jurkat cell RNA spiked in.

This clonotype occurred many times. The DNA for the CDR3 is TGCGCCAGCAGCTCCAATAGAGAGTACTACGAGCAGTACTTC. As protein: CASSSNREYYEQYF. V gene TRBV5-1 combines with J gene TRBJ2-7, with unresolved D. Trimming removed 3 bases from V and 3 bases from J, with 13 bases in between. This CDR3 comprises 14 residues. The germline V gene encodes CDR1 SGHRS and CDR2 YFSETQ.

This clonotype was seen repeatedly, ten times or more. This chain links TRBV27 with TRBJ2-3; 7 bases fit TRBD1. V lost 4 bases and J lost 5; bases outside the gene matches: 9. Germline lookup yields CDR1 MNHEY and CDR2 SMNVEV (reference sequence). This CDR3 is built from 15 residues. CDR3: CASSSLTGSLDTQYF. The CDR3 nucleotides read TGTGCCAGCAGTTCCCTGACAGGGAGTTTAGATACGCAGTATTTT.

DNA for the CDR3: TGTGCCAGCAGCTCGCCCCCGGGACAGATTTCCCAAGAGACCCAGTACTTC. Amino acid sequence: CASSSPPGQISQETQYF. The chain combines TRBV7-9 with TRBJ2-5; 7 bases match TRBD1. The CDR3 is made up of 17 amino acids. The J segment lost 1 base and the V segment lost 4 bases, leaving 12 bases of the junction unmatched. Germline V gene data show CDR1 as SEHNR and CDR2 as FQNEAQ (reference sequence).

This clonotype was recorded many times. V is TRBV6-5 and J is TRBJ2-6; D is unclear. Germline CDR1 reads MNHEY; CDR2 reads SVGAGI. With 1 base removed from V and 0 bases from J, the gap between germline ends came to 1 base. This CDR3 is built from 14 residues. CDR3 nucleotide sequence: TGTGCCAGCAGTTACTTCTCTGGGGCCAACGTCCTGACTTTC. This sequence encodes CASSYFSGANVLTF.

This clonotype showed up just once. Since a much larger clone is just one base distant, this may be a read error. The V call is TRBV7-9, the J call TRBJ1-4; D may be TRBD1 (5 bases). With 0 bases removed from V and 3 bases from J, the gap between germline ends came to 11 bases. Germline assignment: CDR1 SEHNR and CDR2 FQNEAQ (reference sequence). CDR3 length: 16 amino acids. In DNA, the CDR3 is TGTGCCAGCAGCTTAGCTCAGGGCGGCTCTAATGAAAAACTGTTTTTT. This encodes CASSLAQGGSNEKLFF.

The V gene is TRBV4-3, the J gene TRBJ2-3; 11 bases map to TRBD2. CDR1 and CDR2 (germline): LGHNA, YSLEER. This CDR3 contains 18 residues. V lost 0 bases to trimming and J lost 1 base; unmatched junction nucleotides: 6. CDR3 loop: CASSQELAGAWGTDTQYF. The CDR3, as DNA: TGCGCCAGCAGCCAAGAACTAGCGGGGGCCTGGGGCACAGATACGCAGTATTTT.

This clonotype was detected a few times. The rearrangement links TRBV29-1 to TRBJ2-7; D gene unclear. This CDR3 is built from 14 residues. V lost 1 base, J lost 5 bases, and 15 bases lay in between. Germline assignment: CDR1 SQVTM and CDR2 ANQGSEA. The CDR3 bases are TGCAGCGTTGAAGTAGGGCCGGTTGGAAACGAGCAGTACTTC. Amino acid sequence: CSVEVGPVGNEQYF.

Ten or more counts support this clonotype. The V and J genes are TRBV20-1 and TRBJ1-6; 9 bases align to TRBD1. The trim removed 6 bases at V and 9 bases at J, leaving 12 bases unmatched. CDR1 is DFQATT and CDR2 is SNEGSKA in the germline V gene (reference sequence). This CDR3 region has 15 residues. CDR3 region: CSARDREELGSPLHF. CDR3 coding DNA: TGCAGTGCCCGGGACAGGGAGGAACTTGGTTCACCCCTCCACTTT.

This clonotype was detected ten times or more. The chain employs TRBV6-1 and TRBJ1-4; 9 bases fit TRBD1. V trimming: 2 bases; J trimming: 8 bases; junction bases outside the gene matches: 12. The CDR3 has 17 amino acids. Germline CDR1 is MNHNS and CDR2 is SASEGT. The CDR3 region has the DNA TGTGCCAGCAGTGAAATTGGGCGGGGACAGGGCCCAGAAAAACTGTTTTTT. This encodes CASSEIGRGQGPEKLFF.

This clonotype was seen ten or more times. The chain employs TRBV9 and TRBJ2-5; perhaps D is TRBD1 or TRBD2 (5 bases each). Trimming shortened V by 3 bases and J by 5 bases, and 14 bases separated the two germline ends. This CDR3 region has 14 residues. Germline V gene sequence: CDR1 SGDLS, CDR2 YYNGEE. The CDR3 nucleotides read TGTGCCAGCAGCGCCAAGGGGAGTTCCGAGACCCAGTACTTC. Residues: CASSAKGSSETQYF.

This clonotype has a count of ten or more. The chain uses TRBV7-9 and TRBJ1-1; D remains ambiguous. This CDR3 contains 12 residues. V was trimmed by 5 bases and J by 7 bases, leaving 11 bases between them. Germline V gene data show CDR1 as SEHNR and CDR2 as FQNEAQ (reference sequence). In DNA form, the CDR3 reads TGTGCCAGCAGCCATCCGGGCTATGAAGCTTTCTTT. It is translated as CASSHPGYEAFF.

This clonotype was picked up many times. The chain carries TRBV30 and TRBJ2-5; D may correspond to TRBD1 or TRBD2 (7 bases each). The CDR3 spans 13 residues. Trimming cost V 5 bases and J 4 bases, with 14 bases left between them. The germline V gene has CDR1 GTSNPN and CDR2 SVGIG (reference sequence). CDR3 DNA: TGTGCCTGGGGGGGAGGGGGCAGAGAGACCCAGTACTTC. Translation gives CAWGGGGRETQYF.

This clonotype showed up many times. The CDR3 DNA reads TGTGCCAGCAACGACCCGCCTGGGGGCGAGCAGTACTTC. Translation: CASNDPPGGEQYF. The chain joins TRBV28 to TRBJ2-7; the D gene could be TRBD1 or TRBD2 (5 bases each). Trimming took 7 bases from V and 6 from J, leaving 16 bases between them. The germline V gene encodes CDR1 MDHEN and CDR2 SYDVKM. There are 13 residues in the CDR3.

The chain joins TRBV2 to TRBJ1-2; a possible D gene is TRBD1 (5 bases). Between the trimmed V and J ends, which lost 6 bases and 4 bases, there was a span of 18 bases. Per germline, CDR1 SNHLY and CDR2 FYNNEI. The CDR3 totals 15 residues. The CDR3 protein is CASRESRGVTYGYTF. For the CDR3, the DNA is TGTGCCAGCAGGGAATCGAGGGGAGTTACCTATGGCTACACCTTC.

This clonotype was seen repeatedly, ten times or more. The CDR3 DNA is TGCGCCAGCAGCCAAGTGGTCCTTAGGACTACATATGGCTACACCTTC. Residues: CASSQVVLRTTYGYTF. The rearrangement uses TRBV4-3 and TRBJ1-2; D remains ambiguous. This CDR3 comprises 16 residues. V lost 1 base and J lost 5, with 17 bases in between. Germline assignment: CDR1 LGHNA and CDR2 YSLEER.

With respect to this clonotype: A much larger clonotype is one base distant, so this may be a read error. Given the absence of the conserved phenylalanine or tryptophan at the CDR3 end, a read error is likely. V and J are TRBV30 and TRBJ2-7; D is undetermined. Trimming left V 2 bases short and J 0 bases short, with 8 bases between. Germline V gives CDR1 GTSNPN, CDR2 SVGIG (reference sequence). CDR3 size: 13 residues. CDR3 region: CAWSPGYSYEQYL. The CDR3 DNA is TGTGCCTGGAGTCCGGGTTACTCCTACGAGCAGTACCTC.

Comment on this clonotype: This may arise from a read error, as a much more abundant clone is one base away. The V gene is TRBV7-2, the J gene TRBJ2-7; 10 positions agree with TRBD2. The CDR3 extends over 18 amino acids. Germline values: CDR1 SGHTA, CDR2 FQGNSA. V shed 4 bases and J 0 bases; nucleotides not matched to a gene: 12. The CDR3 DNA is TGTGCCAGCAGCTCAGGGGGTTTAGCGGGGGGCTTCTCCTACGAGCAGTACTTC. Translated: CASSSGGLAGGFSYEQYF.

This clonotype was counted a few times. The CDR3 sequence: CASSAYTGTGESETQYF. In nucleotides, the CDR3 is TGTGCCAGCAGCGCCTATACCGGGACAGGGGAATCAGAGACCCAGTACTTC. The chain recombines TRBV7-9 with TRBJ2-5, with 10 bases identical to TRBD1. CDR1 is SEHNR, CDR2 FQNEAQ, per germline (reference sequence). V gave up 5 bases and J gave up 4 bases; unmatched junction bases: 13. The CDR3 contains 17 residues.

As to this clonotype: This may come from a read error, since a much larger clone is one base off. The chain recombines TRBV6-5 with TRBJ2-5; unclear D gene. Germline V CDR1 and CDR2: MNHEY, SVGAGI. This CDR3 has 14 amino acids. The CDR3 DNA sequence: TGTGCCAGCAGTTACGAACAGTACCAAGAGGCCCAGTACTTC. It translates to CASSYEQYQEAQYF.

Turning to this clonotype: A much larger clone sits a single nucleotide away, making a read error possible. The gene calls are TRBV9 and TRBJ2-1, with 9 bases aligning to TRBD2. The CDR3 is 16 residues long. Germline-derived CDR1 and CDR2 are SGDLS and YYNGEE. V was clipped by 0 bases and J by 9 bases; unmatched bases: 10. In DNA, the CDR3 is TGTGCCAGCAGCGTAGGGTCGAGCGGGGGGTTCGGTGAGCAGTTCTTC. Protein: CASSVGSSGGFGEQFF.

To note about this clonotype: Possible read error: a much larger clone is one base away. The V call is TRBV7-2, the J call TRBJ2-3; no clear D gene. The CDR3 runs to 14 residues. Trimming took 5 bases from V and 6 from J, leaving 15 bases between them. Germline lookup yields CDR1 SGHTA and CDR2 FQGNSA. CDR3 protein: CASSPSPSGDTQYF. The CDR3 coding sequence is TGTGCCAGCAGCCCCTCCCCTTCTGGCGATACGCAGTATTTT.

About this clonotype: A much larger clone differs by one base, so this may be a read error. The chain links TRBV5-1 to TRBJ1-4; no reliable D call. Germline V lookup: CDR1 SGHRS, CDR2 YFSETQ. This CDR3 has 14 amino acids. In nucleotides, the CDR3 is TGCGCCAGCAGCTTGGATTTGGGGTTGGGAAAACTGTCTTTT. Its translation is CASSLDLGLGKLSF.

This clonotype was recorded many times. The chain is built from TRBV19 and TRBJ2-1, with D hard to call. The CDR3 is made up of 13 amino acids. CDR1 is LNHDA and CDR2 is SQIVND in the germline V gene (reference sequence). Trimming stripped 3 bases from V and 1 base from J, with 4 bases between. CDR3 DNA: TGTGCCAGTAGTATTCAGTCCTACAATGAGCAGTTCTTC. It is translated as CASSIQSYNEQFF.

Remarks on this clonotype: A much more abundant neighbour one base away suggests this may be a read error. The chain is built from TRBV2 and TRBJ2-3, with TRBD1 identical over 9 bases. Germline lookup yields CDR1 SNHLY and CDR2 FYNNEI. The CDR3 runs to 14 residues. For the CDR3, the DNA is TGTTCCAGCAGTCCCGGGACAGGGATGGATACGCAGTATTTT. Translation gives CSSSPGTGMDTQYF.